This T cell receptor beta chain was captured by sequencing in a study of blood T cells in healthy people across ages. General observations from the study: Higher naive T cell percentage went strongly together with higher TCR beta diversity.

As for this clonotype: Antigen: not known.

A second PCR of roughly 7 to 11 cycles used a sample-barcoded 5' primer and a J-beta primer mix. TCRdb recomputed calls from the 5' RACE reads with MiXCR, one row per CDR3 protein. The sample contains about 1.4 million distinct CDR3 sequences, 55% to 75% of which appear only once. Sequencing used blood. This clonotype originated in a man aged 18 to 35 in good health.

In DNA form, the CDR3 reads TGTGCCAGCAGTGTTGGGGGGGCGTCCTACGAGCAGTACTTC. As protein: CASSVGGASYEQYF. The V call is TRBV12-3 or TRBV12-4, the J call TRBJ2-7, with D perhaps TRBD2 (7 bases). The CDR3 is 14 residues long. Trimming removed 5 bases at V and 1 base at J, with 12 bases between.